The rows below give T cell receptor beta chains drawn from one sample of a study of blood T cell repertoires in COVID-19. Repertoires were generated with immunoSEQ multiplex PCR, while TCRdb's copy carries only in-frame clones and drops some. This table holds some 120,000 clones, roughly 90% found once. Sequenced input: peripheral blood. The source of these receptors is a man in his fifties with acute or convalescent COVID-19. Each CDR3 is given without its conserved first and last residue. Each record gives: V gene, clone size, J gene, CDR3 protein. Not every row has a clone size; where given, it reads once, few, many or a size class.

>TRBV30|-|TRBJ1-2
AWRFPGVGRNGYT
>TRBV4-3|few|TRBJ1-2
ASSQGADSSYGYT
>TRBV18|once|TRBJ2-2
ASSPSTDTGELF
>TRBV5-4|-|TRBJ2-1
ASSDRTRSSYNEQF
>TRBV24-1|once|TRBJ1-2
ATSDLTVTNYGYT
>TRBV11-2|-|TRBJ1-1
ASSLSAGAEAF
>TRBV7-8|-|TRBJ2-5
ASSLLVRETQY
>TRBV6-6|-|TRBJ1-2
ASRIQGDLGYT
>TRBV18|-|TRBJ2-2
ASSPQGNTGELF
>TRBV27|-|TRBJ2-7
ASSPRTGFYEQY
>TRBV30|-|TRBJ1-2
AWEDRGRGGYT
>TRBV5-1|few|TRBJ2-3
ASSLLAYSTDTQY
>TRBV5-4|-|TRBJ2-7
ASSLAGSYEQY
>TRBV10-2|-|TRBJ1-6
ASRMDTNSPLH
>TRBV3-1/TRBV3-2|-|TRBJ1-1
ASSQGDRGEAF
>TRBV19|-|TRBJ2-5
ASSIRAGPPGQETQY
>TRBV4-3|-|TRBJ1-2
ASSQDRLTGYGYT